The 26 T cell receptor beta chains below all came from one sample that was sequenced in a study of OX40 agonist ivuxolimab in advanced cancers. Sequencing was performed with immunoSEQ multiplex PCR; in TCRdb, only in-frame clones are kept and a portion is missing. The top ten clones hold roughly 2% of a sample with about 85,000 clones, 80% to 90% of them seen once. Here the sequenced sample was CD4+ or CD8+ T cells sorted from blood, taken in a trial of the OX40 agonist ivuxolimab. The receptors were sampled from an adult with an advanced solid tumor such as melanoma, head and neck, liver or kidney cancer.

This clone was seen a single time. The V and J genes are TRBV19 and TRBJ1-2; 7 bases fit TRBD1. This CDR3 is built from 15 residues. Trimming took 5 bases from V and 4 from J; bases not matched to a gene: 10. Germline V lookup: CDR1 LNHDA, CDR2 SQIVND (reference sequence). The CDR3 loop is CASSERPGTAYGYTF. CDR3 DNA sequence: TGTGCCAGTAGTGAGCGACCCGGGACAGCCTATGGCTACACCTTC.

The count of this clone is one. The chain carries TRBV6-6 and TRBJ1-4; D unresolved. The CDR3 is 14 residues long. The germline V and J ends were trimmed by 3 bases and 2 bases, with 7 bases remaining between them. Germline V gives CDR1 MNHNY, CDR2 SVGAGI (reference sequence). In DNA form, the CDR3 reads TGTGCCAGCAGTTATGGCAGGACTAATGAAAAACTGTTTTTT. It specifies CASSYGRTNEKLFF.

The chain combines TRBV5-1 with TRBJ2-1; D gene ambiguous. Trimming stripped 0 bases from V and 8 bases from J, with 6 bases between. This CDR3 has 12 amino acids. CDR1 is SGHRS, CDR2 YFSETQ, per germline. In DNA form, the CDR3 reads TGCGCCAGCAGCTTGGGGCTGGATGAGCAGTTCTTC. The encoded protein is CASSLGLDEQFF.

This sequence joins TRBV5-4 and TRBJ2-2, with TRBD2 matching 11 bases. With 0 bases clipped from V and 6 bases from J, the junction kept 4 bases outside the gene matches. The CDR3 is 16 amino acids. Germline loops: CDR1 SGHNT, CDR2 YYREEE (reference sequence). Written as DNA, the CDR3 is TGTGCCAGCAGCTTGGCCTATAGCGGGGGGGCCGGGGAGCTGTTTTTT. It yields the protein CASSLAYSGGAGELFF.

This rearrangement joins TRBV5-5 to TRBJ2-1; the D is unclear. This CDR3 comprises 15 residues. V shed 4 bases and J shed 6 bases, with 17 bases lying between them. CDR1 and CDR2 (germline): SGHKS, YYEKEE (reference sequence). In DNA, the CDR3 is TGTGCCAGCAGCCTCCTCCTCTCCAATCTCAATGAGCAGTTCTTC. This codes for CASSLLLSNLNEQFF. The full variable domain, with the rest looked up from reference TRBV5-5 and TRBJ2-1, is DAGVTQSPTHLIKTRGQQVTLRCSPISGHKSVSWYQQVLGQGPQFIFQYYEKEERGRGNFPDRFSARQFPNYSSELNVNALLLGDSALYLCASSLLLSNLNEQFFGPGTRLTVL.

This chain links TRBV4-3 with TRBJ1-2, with 7 bases that match TRBD1. The germline V gene encodes CDR1 LGHNA and CDR2 YSLEER. The V and J ends lost 2 bases and 3 bases, in that order; junction bases with no gene match: 6. The CDR3 covers 15 residues. The CDR3 nucleotides read TGCGCCAGCAGCCAACTCATAGGGGGCGACTATGGCTACACCTTC. This translates into CASSQLIGGDYGYTF.

This clone is a singleton in its sample. The chain joins TRBV7-8 to TRBJ1-1; possibly TRBD1 for D (5 bases). Germline V gives CDR1 SGHVS, CDR2 FQNEAQ. The CDR3 is 14 amino acids. With 6 bases removed from V and 1 base from J, the gap between germline ends came to 12 bases. The CDR3 DNA reads TGTGCCAGCAGACCCAATAGGGGGAACACTGAAGCTTTCTTT. This encodes CASRPNRGNTEAFF.

This chain connects TRBV29-1 to TRBJ1-3, with D hard to call. V was trimmed by 7 bases and J by 4 bases, leaving 14 bases between them. The CDR3 is 13 residues long. Germline V CDR1 and CDR2: SQVTM, ANQGSEA. Here the CDR3 reads CSGSTTSGNTIYF. The CDR3 DNA follows: TGCAGCGGCTCCACAACCTCCGGAAACACCATATATTTT.

V and J are TRBV19 and TRBJ1-2, with D unclear. Deletions cut 7 bases from V and 3 bases from J, with 24 bases between. The CDR3 consists of 17 residues. The germline gives CDR1 LNHDA, CDR2 SQIVND (reference sequence). Here the CDR3 reads CASTPFPRPLDDYGYTF. CDR3 sequence (DNA): TGTGCCAGTACCCCCTTTCCTCGCCCCTTGGACGACTATGGCTACACCTTC.

This clone occurred a few times. The chain uses TRBV5-1 and TRBJ1-2, with unresolved D. V dropped 3 bases and J dropped 6 bases, with 12 bases sitting between them. This CDR3 spans 13 amino acids. The germline V gene encodes CDR1 SGHRS and CDR2 YFSETQ. CDR3 sequence reads: CASSYLASDGYTF. The DNA for the CDR3 is TGCGCCAGCAGCTACCTCGCGTCGGATGGCTACACCTTC.

The genes are TRBV2 and TRBJ2-5, with 7 bases aligning to TRBD2. From germline, CDR1 is SNHLY and CDR2 FYNNEI. The length of the CDR3 is 13 residues. Trimming removed 4 bases from V and 5 bases from J; junction bases left unmatched: 4. For the CDR3, the DNA is TGTGCCAGCAGTGCACTAGCGTTGGAGACCCAGTACTTC. This gives the protein CASSALALETQYF.

V gene TRBV28 combines with J gene TRBJ1-1; D is perhaps TRBD1 (5 bases). The V end lost 8 bases, the J end lost 1 base, and 20 bases lay between the germline ends. The CDR3 contains 16 residues. Germline-derived CDR1 and CDR2 are MDHEN and SYDVKM. CDR3 DNA: TGTGCCAGCGGTATCCCCCCCCCAACAGGGAACACTGAAGCTTTCTTT. Protein: CASGIPPPTGNTEAFF.

The chain recombines TRBV6-6 with TRBJ2-5; D ambiguous. Trimming cost V 6 bases and J 4 bases, with 12 bases left between them. The length of the CDR3 is 13 residues. CDR1 is MNHNY, CDR2 SVGAGI, per germline (reference sequence). CDR3 residues: CASRKTAPETQYF. The CDR3 region has the DNA TGTGCCAGCAGAAAGACGGCCCCAGAGACCCAGTACTTC.

The chain uses TRBV10-1 and TRBJ2-1; D may be TRBD1 (6 bases). Germline CDR1 and CDR2: WNHNN and SYGVQD (reference sequence). V shed 6 bases and J shed 5 bases, with 14 bases lying between them. This CDR3 spans 14 amino acids. CDR3 coding DNA: TGCGCCAGCAGCCTTCACAGGGCCCACAATGAGCAGTTCTTC. Translating it yields CASSLHRAHNEQFF.

The genes are TRBV7-9 and TRBJ2-7; D is possibly TRBD2 (5 bases). V lost 0 bases and J 5 bases, leaving 5 bases between the germline ends. Per germline, CDR1 SEHNR and CDR2 FQNEAQ (reference sequence). The CDR3 has 12 amino acids. The DNA for the CDR3 is TGTGCCAGCAGCTTAGCCGGGGACGAGCAGTACTTC. Its translation: CASSLAGDEQYF.

The genes are TRBV6-1 and TRBJ2-4; D is uncertain. Germline CDR1 is MNHNS and CDR2 is SASEGT. Trimming took off 5 bases at V and 4 bases at J, with 9 bases between the two ends. The CDR3 is 13 residues long. CDR3 amino acids: CASSSKAKNIQYF. In nucleotides, the CDR3 is TGTGCCAGCAGTTCCAAGGCTAAAAACATTCAGTACTTC.

The chain combines TRBV5-1 with TRBJ2-1; D not certain. This CDR3 is built from 11 residues. The V end was cut by 0 bases, the J end by 9 bases, with 4 bases between. Germline V lookup: CDR1 SGHRS, CDR2 YFSETQ. The chain's CDR3 is CASSLGGEQFF. CDR3 nucleotide sequence: TGCGCCAGCAGCTTGGGGGGTGAGCAGTTCTTC.

The V call is TRBV5-4, the J call TRBJ2-5, with D perhaps TRBD1 or TRBD2 (6 bases each). Germline V gene data show CDR1 as SGHNT and CDR2 as YYREEE (reference sequence). Trimming left V 7 bases short and J 1 base short, with 20 bases between. This CDR3 is built from 16 residues. The CDR3 reads CASLPRNGGPQETQYF. CDR3 sequence (DNA): TGTGCCAGCCTCCCCCGCAACGGGGGCCCCCAAGAGACCCAGTACTTC.

This chain links TRBV28 with TRBJ2-5; 9 bases align to TRBD2. After removal of 4 bases from V and 5 bases from J, the junction contained 5 bases not matched to a gene. The CDR3 spans 14 residues. From germline, CDR1 is MDHEN and CDR2 SYDVKM. The CDR3 is CASSSRSGGETQYF. The CDR3 bases are TGTGCCAGCAGTTCCCGAAGCGGGGGGGAGACCCAGTACTTC.

This clone has a single count. The gene calls are TRBV6-1 and TRBJ2-3; D is perhaps TRBD1 (5 bases). V was trimmed by 5 bases and J by 1 base, leaving 10 bases between them. This CDR3 region has 14 residues. Per the germline V gene, CDR1 is MNHNS and CDR2 is SASEGT. The CDR3 region is CASSLETGTDTQYF. CDR3 DNA sequence: TGTGCCAGCAGTCTAGAGACAGGCACAGATACGCAGTATTTT.

The V call is TRBV28, the J call TRBJ2-7; D may correspond to TRBD1 or TRBD2 (5 bases each). The ends were cut back, 7 bases at V and 10 bases at J, with 20 bases in the middle. CDR1 is MDHEN, CDR2 SYDVKM, per germline. The CDR3 contains 13 residues. CDR3 DNA sequence: TGTGCCAGCAACGGAGCCCCGGGACGCAAACAGTACTTC. It yields the protein CASNGAPGRKQYF.

This clone has a single count. V and J are TRBV27 and TRBJ2-2; maybe TRBD2 (5 bases). Germline lookup yields CDR1 MNHEY and CDR2 SMNVEV (reference sequence). The V end lost 5 bases, the J end lost 1 base, and 14 bases lay between the germline ends. The CDR3 is 16 amino acids. CDR3: CASSTRRGRNTGELFF. For the CDR3, the DNA is TGTGCCAGCAGTACCCGTAGAGGGAGGAACACCGGGGAGCTGTTTTTT.

The chain carries TRBV5-4 and TRBJ1-1; D unclear. This CDR3 has 13 residues. The germline V gene has CDR1 SGHNT and CDR2 YYREEE (reference sequence). The germline V and J ends were trimmed by 4 bases and 0 bases, with 7 bases remaining between them. The CDR3 reads CASSRLMNTEAFF. Here the CDR3 DNA reads TGTGCCAGCAGCCGGCTGATGAACACTGAAGCTTTCTTT.

The chain employs TRBV29-1 and TRBJ2-7; TRBD1 is a possible D gene (5 bases). Trimming removed 3 bases from V and 5 bases from J, with 14 bases in between. CDR3 length: 13 amino acids. Germline V gives CDR1 SQVTM, CDR2 ANQGSEA. CDR3 bases: TGCAGCGTTGACGGCAGGGTATACGACGAGCAGTACTTC. Translation: CSVDGRVYDEQYF.

The J gene is TRBJ1-3, the V gene TRBV6-6; unclear D gene. Trimming cost V 5 bases and J 8 bases, with 13 bases left between them. CDR3 length equals 13 residues. Germline V gene sequence: CDR1 MNHNY, CDR2 SVGAGI (reference sequence). The CDR3 DNA reads as TGTGCCAGCAGTCCTACAGCGAAAGACACCATATATTTT. Translating gives CASSPTAKDTIYF.

The chain combines TRBV6-5 with TRBJ1-6, with a possible D match to TRBD1 (5 bases). Trimming pared 2 bases from V and 9 bases from J, leaving 14 bases between. Germline loops: CDR1 MNHEY, CDR2 SVGAGI. This CDR3 comprises 15 residues. The CDR3 DNA reads as TGTGCCAGCAGTTACGGTCAGGGATACGGTTCACCCCTCCACTTT. Translation: CASSYGQGYGSPLHF.